This TCR beta chain was found in a study of T cells in Graves' hyperthyroidism and ophthalmopathy. V was pared by 0 bases and J by 7 bases, with 13 bases between. Germline V gives CDR1 LNHNV, CDR2 YYDKDF (reference sequence). This CDR3 has 16 residues. Findings and caveats of the study: Most clonotypes expanded in the thyroid (above 0.001) were also present in blood.

With respect to this clonotype: The antigen remains unidentified.

RNA transcripts provided the source from which TCR beta CDR3 regions were amplified. First-round RT-PCR targeting the TCR CDR3 was performed with the HTBI primer set. TCRdb reprocessed the multiplex PCR reads with MiXCR, giving one entry per CDR3 protein. The table records over 500,000 distinct CDR3 sequences, 40% to 50% of them present only once. The chain recombines TRBV15 with TRBJ1-6; D unresolved. The source is an adult woman with Graves' disease, either hyperthyroidism or ophthalmopathy (not recorded which). Sequencing was done on a sample of peripheral blood or thyroid tissue (not recorded which). The CDR3 DNA follows: TGTGCCACCAGCAGAGATCGGGCTCGGATAAATTCACCCCTCCACTTT. This encodes CATSRDRARINSPLHF.